The 20 T cell receptor beta chains below all came from one sample that was sequenced in a study of cytomegalovirus exposure and HLA in healthy donors. The PCR contained 60 Vbeta and 13 Jbeta primers. Clones were read by immunoSEQ multiplex PCR, and TCRdb kept only the in-frame ones, dropping some. The sample totals tens of thousands of clones. The source material was PBMCs. These receptors were collected from a woman aged 30 to 39 in good health and CMV-seronegative.

V and J are TRBV29-1 and TRBJ1-3, with TRBD1 identical over 7 bases. The length of the CDR3 is 16 residues. Per the germline V gene, CDR1 is SQVTM and CDR2 is ANQGSEA. The ends lost 1 base at V and 0 bases at J; junction bases unmatched: 6. The CDR3 DNA follows: TGCAGCGTTGAAGCCCGCGGGACAGCCTCTGGAAACACCATATATTTT. Translated: CSVEARGTASGNTIYF.

This chain links TRBV7-2 with TRBJ1-2; D gene uncertain. Germline V gives CDR1 SGHTA, CDR2 FQGNSA. This CDR3 comprises 15 residues. Deletions cut 1 base from V and 2 bases from J, with 11 bases between. The CDR3 sequence is CASSLVRVGNYGYTF. The CDR3 DNA follows: TGTGCCAGCAGCTTAGTGCGGGTGGGAAACTATGGCTACACCTTC.

The genes are TRBV30 and TRBJ2-3; 7 bases are shared with TRBD1. This CDR3 is 16 amino acids long. Trimming cost V 2 bases and J 1 base; bases outside gene matches: 9. Germline V gene data show CDR1 as GTSNPN and CDR2 as SVGIG (reference sequence). CDR3 amino acids: CAWSSRQGRGTDTQYF. The CDR3 DNA reads TGTGCCTGGAGTTCCCGACAGGGAAGGGGCACAGATACGCAGTATTTT.

This chain joins TRBV5-1 and TRBJ2-3; 9 positions agree with TRBD2. From germline, CDR1 is SGHRS and CDR2 YFSETQ. V trimming: 4 bases; J trimming: 2 bases; junction bases outside the gene matches: 2. This CDR3 comprises 14 residues. CDR3 protein: CASSSGGITDTQYF. CDR3 nucleotide sequence: TGCGCCAGCAGCAGCGGGGGGATCACAGATACGCAGTATTTT.

The V gene is TRBV5-1, the J gene TRBJ2-7; 7 bases match TRBD1. There are 13 residues in the CDR3. Germline loops: CDR1 SGHRS, CDR2 YFSETQ. V was clipped by 4 bases and J by 3 bases; unmatched bases: 4. CDR3 in amino acids: CASSLGTDYEQYF. CDR3 bases: TGCGCCAGCAGCCTAGGGACAGACTACGAGCAGTACTTC.

The genes are TRBV27 and TRBJ2-3; TRBD1 aligns across 9 bases. Germline lookup yields CDR1 MNHEY and CDR2 SMNVEV (reference sequence). With V trimmed by 5 bases and J by 14 bases, 8 bases remained unmatched. This CDR3 contains 12 residues. CDR3 DNA: TGTGCCAGCAGTCGAGGGACAGGGAAGCGGTATTTT. This translates into CASSRGTGKRYF.

The chain combines TRBV7-6 with TRBJ2-5; TRBD2 aligns across 10 bases. The germline gives CDR1 SGHVS, CDR2 FNYEAQ. CDR3 length: 16 residues. Trimming at V came to 1 base and at J to 2 bases, leaving 4 bases not matched to a gene. As DNA, the CDR3 is TGTGCCAGCAGCTTAGGGCCAGCGGGAGGGCAAGAGACCCAGTACTTC. It translates to CASSLGPAGGQETQYF.

V and J are TRBV19 and TRBJ1-2; 9 bases are a match to TRBD1. This CDR3 has 17 residues. Germline V CDR1 and CDR2: LNHDA, SQIVND (reference sequence). With V trimmed by 5 bases and J by 4 bases, 14 bases remained unmatched. The CDR3 protein is CASSFAGQGTGTYGYTF. CDR3 DNA: TGTGCCAGTAGTTTCGCGGGACAGGGCACGGGAACCTATGGCTACACCTTC.

J is TRBJ2-3 and V is TRBV4-1, with a possible D match to TRBD2 (6 bases). The CDR3 runs to 17 residues. Germline V CDR1 and CDR2: MGHRA, YSYEKL. The ends were cut back, 1 base at V and 0 bases at J, with 14 bases in the middle. CDR3: CASSQGGTHTSTDTQYF. CDR3 coding DNA: TGCGCCAGCAGCCAAGGGGGGACTCACACTAGCACAGATACGCAGTATTTT.

DNA of the CDR3: TGTGCCAGCAGCGCTACAGGGATCATAGCCAAAAACATTCAGTACTTC. Protein sequence: CASSATGIIAKNIQYF. The V and J genes are TRBV7-9 and TRBJ2-4; D is perhaps TRBD1 (6 bases). Germline V gene data show CDR1 as SEHNR and CDR2 as FQNEAQ (reference sequence). Trimming left V 5 bases short and J 0 bases short, with 14 bases between. The length of the CDR3 is 16 residues.

This chain joins TRBV2 and TRBJ2-2; D perhaps matches TRBD1 (5 bases). The germline gives CDR1 SNHLY, CDR2 FYNNEI. V lost 7 bases and J lost 4, with 10 bases in between. This CDR3 is built from 13 residues. CDR3 sequence reads: CASTRVGTGELFF. In DNA form, the CDR3 reads TGTGCCAGCACCAGGGTGGGCACCGGGGAGCTGTTTTTT.

The J gene is TRBJ2-3, the V gene TRBV4-1, with 9 positions matching TRBD2. The CDR3 consists of 17 residues. Germline values: CDR1 MGHRA, CDR2 YSYEKL. J gave up 5 bases and V 1 base, and 10 bases lay outside the gene matches. The CDR3 region is CASSQVESGGGEDTQYF. DNA for the CDR3: TGCGCCAGCAGCCAAGTTGAGAGTGGCGGGGGGGAAGATACGCAGTATTTT.

With respect to this clone: At the DNA level, this CDR3 is encoded by other sequences in the same sample as well. The chain combines TRBV6-5 with TRBJ2-1, with TRBD2 identical over 12 bases. The CDR3 loop spans 15 amino acids. Germline assignment: CDR1 MNHEY and CDR2 SVGAGI. Trimming cost V 6 bases and J 3 bases; bases outside gene matches: 3. CDR3 DNA: TGTGCCAGCAGACCGACTAGCGGGAGCTACAATGAGCAGTTCTTC. This sequence encodes CASRPTSGSYNEQFF.

The rearrangement links TRBV10-3 to TRBJ2-1, with 10 bases that match TRBD1. CDR1 and CDR2 from the germline V gene are ENHRY and SYGVKD. This CDR3 region has 15 residues. J was trimmed by 9 bases and V by 3 bases; bases with no gene match: 8. This CDR3 reads CAISDRDRGYGEQFF. For the CDR3, the DNA is TGTGCCATCAGTGATCGGGACAGGGGTTATGGTGAGCAGTTCTTC.

V is TRBV6-1 and J is TRBJ1-1, with D uncertain. Germline V gene data show CDR1 as MNHNS and CDR2 as SASEGT. Trimming pared 1 base from V and 1 base from J, leaving 7 bases between. CDR3 length: 14 amino acids. Here the CDR3 reads CASSEVPGNTEAFF. Here the CDR3 DNA reads TGTGCCAGCAGTGAAGTTCCGGGGAACACTGAAGCTTTCTTT.

The chain is built from TRBV2 and TRBJ2-7, with a possible D match to TRBD2 (5 bases). CDR1 and CDR2 (germline): SNHLY, FYNNEI. Trimming stripped 6 bases from V and 2 bases from J, with 14 bases between. This CDR3 is built from 14 residues. Written as DNA, the CDR3 is TGTGCCAGCAGAACCGGGATGCTCGCCTACGAGCAGTACTTC. This translates into CASRTGMLAYEQYF.

The chain carries TRBV6-5 and TRBJ1-2, with 10 bases identical to TRBD1. The CDR3 extends over 14 amino acids. CDR1 and CDR2 (germline): MNHEY, SVGAGI. Unmatched junction bases numbered 4, after V lost 5 bases and J lost 4 bases. The CDR3 protein is CASSTGTGAYGYTF. The CDR3, as DNA: TGTGCCAGCAGTACCGGGACAGGGGCCTATGGCTACACCTTC.

On this clone: Sequence at one end of the junction differs from germline and may be a read error. The chain recombines TRBV9 with TRBJ2-3, with 7 bases fitting TRBD1. The CDR3 is made up of 16 amino acids. Germline V CDR1 and CDR2: SGDLS, YYNGEE. CDR3 nucleotides: TGTGCCAGCAGCGTAGCCGCGACAGGGAGATCAGATGCGCAGTATTTT. Its translation is CASSVAATGRSDAQYF.

The V call is TRBV18, the J call TRBJ2-3; D gene unclear. Germline V gene lookup returns CDR1 KGHSH and CDR2 LQKENI. The CDR3 contains 12 residues. V was cut by 6 bases and J by 6 bases, with 10 bases left in between. The CDR3 loop is CASSSLRDTQYF. The CDR3 nucleotides are TGTGCCAGCTCGTCCCTCAGGGATACGCAGTATTTT.

The J gene is TRBJ2-7, the V gene TRBV5-4; 7 bases line up with TRBD2. The J segment lost 4 bases and the V segment lost 4 bases, leaving 11 bases of the junction unmatched. Germline V gives CDR1 SGHNT, CDR2 YYREEE (reference sequence). CDR3 size: 15 residues. The CDR3 coding sequence is TGTGCCAGCAGCCCAGCTCCGGGACTATTGTACGAGCAGTACTTC. It specifies CASSPAPGLLYEQYF.